Below, one T cell receptor beta chain is given with its context. Its antigen specificity is not known. Base qualities are not provided; no much larger clone lies one nucleotide away. This sample was taken from a study of blood T cell repertoires in COVID-19 (dated by TCRdb to 2020 to 2022). Broadly, across the study: Collaborator samples came from the United States, Italy and Spain and covered acute and convalescent phases of COVID-19. The material from the prospective study consisted of cDNA or gDNA derived from T cells, B-cell-depleted T cells, or PBMCs. Subjects who had been exposed to COVID-19, were actively infected with it, or had recovered from it provided the deeply sampled blood TCRbeta repertoires that made up the dataset. The repertoires were made available in a free public database intended to serve as a resource for research on the immune response to SARS-CoV-2. Nearly every sample came with metadata listing a de-identified subject ID, COVID-19 status, age in years and sex. Samples came from the ongoing ImmuneRACE study (first 160 participants) plus 1,254 subjects from 6 global collaborators. HLA class I and class II types, where available, came from metadata supplied by the sample provider rather than from assay-based typing. General findings and caveats noted by the study authors: The quantity of clinical and demographic metadata differed by source and by participant and was supplied without curation.

TCRbeta CDR3 regions were amplified from genomic DNA using the immunoSEQ Assay, a bias-controlled multiplex PCR. Concerning the study's data processing: Nucleated cell counts per sample were estimated from amplification of reference gene primers within the assay. To quantify the absolute abundance of each unique TCRbeta CDR3 rearrangement, sequence reads were collapsed and filtered. For each sample, productive Simpson clonality was calculated as the square root of Simpson's diversity index across productive rearrangements. Imported from immuneACCESS, the table was reduced by TCRdb to in-frame sequences with V and J called. These copies leave out some clones; in studies compared against another copy, an unresolved V gene accounts for under half, and the cause of the remainder is not known. The D gene and trimming were derived from the DNA, and the V and J assignments and clone size from that table. In all, the sample holds some 230,000 clones, and around four fifths of those were seen once. The top ten clonotypes cover over 7% of the sample.

One collaborating source in Seattle enrolled patients during active infection and followed them longitudinally through the course of disease. Whole blood was collected in K2EDTA tubes by collaborating institutions according to the institutions' own protocols. Collaborator samples were shipped for TCRbeta analysis as frozen whole blood, isolated PBMCs, or DNA extracted from either sample type. The CDR3 runs 17 amino acids, cysteine and phenylalanine included. Here the CDR3 DNA is all that survives: 51 bases in frame from base 1. The junction shows trimming of 4 bases on V and 0 bases on J, and the gene matches do not reach 10 bases of it. The germline V gene encodes CDR1 SGDLS and CDR2 YYNGEE.

The source of this sequence is a woman of 80 years or more with COVID-19, enrolled during active disease. What was sequenced was peripheral blood. This chain joins TRBV9 to TRBJ1-3, with 7 central nucleotides matching TRBD1. The CDR3: CASSKTPTGYSGNTIYF. DNA sequence: TGTGCCAGCAGCAAGACTCCGACAGGGTACTCTGGAAACACCATATATTTT.